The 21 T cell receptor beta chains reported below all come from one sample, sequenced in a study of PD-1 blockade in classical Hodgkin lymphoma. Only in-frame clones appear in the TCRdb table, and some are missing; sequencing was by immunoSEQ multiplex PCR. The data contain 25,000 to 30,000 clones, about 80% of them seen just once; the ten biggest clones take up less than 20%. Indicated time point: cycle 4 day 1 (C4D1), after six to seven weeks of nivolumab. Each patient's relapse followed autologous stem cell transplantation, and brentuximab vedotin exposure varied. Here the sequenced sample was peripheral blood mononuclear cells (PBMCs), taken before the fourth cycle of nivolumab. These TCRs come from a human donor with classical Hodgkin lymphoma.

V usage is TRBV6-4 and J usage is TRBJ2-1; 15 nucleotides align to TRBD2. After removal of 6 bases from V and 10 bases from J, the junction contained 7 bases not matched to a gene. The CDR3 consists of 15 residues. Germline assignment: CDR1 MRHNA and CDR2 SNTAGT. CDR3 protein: CASRRTSGGASEQFF. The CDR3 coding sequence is TGTGCCAGCAGGCGGACTAGCGGGGGGGCCAGCGAGCAGTTCTTC.

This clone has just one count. CDR3 nucleotides: TGTGCCAGCAGCTTAGGTGATGGGGGAGAGACCCAGTACTTC. Its protein is CASSLGDGGETQYF. This sequence joins TRBV11-1 and TRBJ2-5; possibly TRBD1 or TRBD2 for D (5 bases each). V was shortened by 1 base and J by 4 bases, with 10 bases between the two germline ends. Germline V gene data show CDR1 as SGHAT and CDR2 as FQDESV (reference sequence). The CDR3 covers 14 residues.

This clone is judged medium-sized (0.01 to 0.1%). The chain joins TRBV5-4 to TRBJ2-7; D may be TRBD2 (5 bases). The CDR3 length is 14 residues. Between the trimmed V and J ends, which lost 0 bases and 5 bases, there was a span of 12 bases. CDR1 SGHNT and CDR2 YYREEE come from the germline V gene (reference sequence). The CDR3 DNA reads TGTGCCAGCAGCTTGGGGCTAGCTGAACACGAGCAGTACTTC. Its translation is CASSLGLAEHEQYF.

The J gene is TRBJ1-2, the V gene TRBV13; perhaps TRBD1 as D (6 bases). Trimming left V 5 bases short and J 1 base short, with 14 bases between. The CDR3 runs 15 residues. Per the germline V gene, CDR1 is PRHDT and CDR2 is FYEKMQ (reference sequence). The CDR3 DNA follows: TGTGCCAGCAGCCCCCGGGGACACAGTAACTATGGCTACACCTTC. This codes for CASSPRGHSNYGYTF.

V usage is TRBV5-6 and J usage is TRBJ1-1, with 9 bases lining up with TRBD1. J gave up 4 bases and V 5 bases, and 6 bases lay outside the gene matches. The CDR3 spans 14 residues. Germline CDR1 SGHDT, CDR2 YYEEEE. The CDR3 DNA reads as TGTGCCAGCAGTTTCACGACAGGGGGCACTGAAGCTTTCTTT. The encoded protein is CASSFTTGGTEAFF.

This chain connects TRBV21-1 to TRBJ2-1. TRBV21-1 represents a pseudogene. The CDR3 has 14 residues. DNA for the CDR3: TGTGCCAGCAGCAAAGCTATTTCATCCGGCGAGCAGTTCTTC. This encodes CASSKAISSGEQFF.

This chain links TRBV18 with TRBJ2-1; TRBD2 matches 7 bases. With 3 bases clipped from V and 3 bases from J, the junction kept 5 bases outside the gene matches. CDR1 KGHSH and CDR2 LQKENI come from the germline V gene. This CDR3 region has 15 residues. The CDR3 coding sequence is TGTGCCAGCTCACCGGTGACTAGCTACTACAATGAGCAGTTCTTC. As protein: CASSPVTSYYNEQFF.

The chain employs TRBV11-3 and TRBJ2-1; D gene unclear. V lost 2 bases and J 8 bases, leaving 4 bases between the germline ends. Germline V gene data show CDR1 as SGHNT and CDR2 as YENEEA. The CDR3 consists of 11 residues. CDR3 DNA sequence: TGTGCCAGCAGCTTACGCTATGAGCAGTTCTTC. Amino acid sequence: CASSLRYEQFF.

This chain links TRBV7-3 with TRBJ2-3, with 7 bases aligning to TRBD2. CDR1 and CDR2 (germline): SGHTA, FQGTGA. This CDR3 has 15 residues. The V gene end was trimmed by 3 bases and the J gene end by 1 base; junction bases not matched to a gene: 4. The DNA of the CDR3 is TGTGCCAGCAGCTTCCAGCGGGGACGCACAGATACGCAGTATTTT. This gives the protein CASSFQRGRTDTQYF.

The CDR3 DNA reads as TGTGCCAGCAGTTACTCGAGGAACACTGAAGCTTTCTTT. This translates into CASSYSRNTEAFF. This chain uses TRBV6-5 with TRBJ1-1; D is unclear. Per germline, CDR1 MNHEY and CDR2 SVGAGI. The CDR3 is made up of 13 amino acids. With 0 bases removed from V and 1 base from J, the gap between germline ends came to 3 bases.

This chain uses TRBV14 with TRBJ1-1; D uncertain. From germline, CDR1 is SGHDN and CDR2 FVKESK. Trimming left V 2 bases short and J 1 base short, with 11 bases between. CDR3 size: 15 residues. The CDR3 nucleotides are TGTGCCAGCAGCCAACTCCTAACCGGGAACACTGAAGCTTTCTTT. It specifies CASSQLLTGNTEAFF.

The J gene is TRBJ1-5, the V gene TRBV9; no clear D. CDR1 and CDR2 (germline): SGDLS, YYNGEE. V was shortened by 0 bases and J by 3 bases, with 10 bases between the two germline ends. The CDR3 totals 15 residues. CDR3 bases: TGTGCCAGCAGCGTAGGTCCCCCGGTCAATCAGCCCCAGCATTTT. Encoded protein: CASSVGPPVNQPQHF.

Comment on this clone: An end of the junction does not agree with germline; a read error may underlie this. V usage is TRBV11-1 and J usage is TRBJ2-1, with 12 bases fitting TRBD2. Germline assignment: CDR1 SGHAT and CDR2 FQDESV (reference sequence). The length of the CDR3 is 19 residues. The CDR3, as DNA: TGTGCCAGCAGTTTAGGGCTAGCGGGGGGGCCCGCCTACGATACAGAGCAGTTCTTC. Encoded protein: CASSLGLAGGPAYDTEQFF.

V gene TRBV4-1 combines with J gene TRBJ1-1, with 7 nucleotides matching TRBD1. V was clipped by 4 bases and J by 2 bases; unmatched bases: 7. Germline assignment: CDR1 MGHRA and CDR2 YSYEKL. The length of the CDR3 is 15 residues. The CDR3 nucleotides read TGCGCCAGCAGCCTCCGGACAGGTCGAAACACTGAAGCTTTCTTT. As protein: CASSLRTGRNTEAFF.

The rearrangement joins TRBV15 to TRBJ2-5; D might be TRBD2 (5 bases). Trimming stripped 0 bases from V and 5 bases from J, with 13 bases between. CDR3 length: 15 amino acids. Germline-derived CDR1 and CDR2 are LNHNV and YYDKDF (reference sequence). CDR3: CATSRDLGGPETQYF. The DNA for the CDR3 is TGTGCCACCAGCAGAGATCTAGGCGGGCCGGAGACCCAGTACTTC.

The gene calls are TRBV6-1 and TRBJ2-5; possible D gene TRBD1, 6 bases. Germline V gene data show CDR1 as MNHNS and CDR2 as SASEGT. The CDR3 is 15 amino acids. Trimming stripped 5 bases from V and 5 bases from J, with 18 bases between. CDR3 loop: CASSPRDKEWETQYF. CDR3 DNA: TGTGCCAGCAGTCCTAGGGACAAGGAATGGGAGACCCAGTACTTC.

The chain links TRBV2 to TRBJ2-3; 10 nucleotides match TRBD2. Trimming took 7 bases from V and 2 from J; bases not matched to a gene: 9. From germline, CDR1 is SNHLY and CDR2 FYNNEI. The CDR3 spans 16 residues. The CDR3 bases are TGTGCCAGCACCGGGAGGACTAGCGGTCACACAGATACGCAGTATTTT. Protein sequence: CASTGRTSGHTDTQYF.

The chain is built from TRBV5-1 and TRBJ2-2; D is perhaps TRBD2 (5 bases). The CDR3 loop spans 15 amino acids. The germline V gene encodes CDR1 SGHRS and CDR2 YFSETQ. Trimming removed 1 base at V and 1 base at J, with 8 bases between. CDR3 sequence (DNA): TGCGCCAGCAGCTTGCCCGGAGGGAACACCGGGGAGCTGTTTTTT. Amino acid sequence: CASSLPGGNTGELFF.

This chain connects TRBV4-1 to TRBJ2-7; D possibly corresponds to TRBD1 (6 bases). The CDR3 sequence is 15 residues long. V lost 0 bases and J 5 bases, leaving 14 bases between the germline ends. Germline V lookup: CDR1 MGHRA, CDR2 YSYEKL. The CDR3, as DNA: TGCGCCAGCAGCCAAGATCCAGGGGATGGAAACGAGCAGTACTTC. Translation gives CASSQDPGDGNEQYF.

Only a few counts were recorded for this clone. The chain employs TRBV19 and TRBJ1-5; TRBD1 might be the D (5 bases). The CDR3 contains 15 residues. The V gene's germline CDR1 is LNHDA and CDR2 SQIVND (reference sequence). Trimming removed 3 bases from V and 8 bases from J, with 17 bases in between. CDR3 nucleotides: TGTGCCAGTAGTATGTCTTGGGGACTCCGTGAGCCCCAGCATTTT. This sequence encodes CASSMSWGLREPQHF. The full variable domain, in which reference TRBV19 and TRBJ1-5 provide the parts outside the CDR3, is DGGITQSPKYLFRKEGQNVTLSCEQNLNHDAMYWYRQDPGQGLRLIYYSQIVNDFQKGDIAEGYSVSREKKESFPLTVTSAQKNPTAFYLCASSMSWGLREPQHFGDGTRLSIL.

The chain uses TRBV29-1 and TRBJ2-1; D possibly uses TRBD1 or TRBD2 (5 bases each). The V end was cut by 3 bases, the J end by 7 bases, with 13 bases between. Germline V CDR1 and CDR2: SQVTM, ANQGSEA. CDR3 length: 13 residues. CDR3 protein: CSVEGSWGNEQFF. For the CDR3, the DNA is TGCAGCGTTGAGGGTTCGTGGGGGAATGAGCAGTTCTTC.